This T cell receptor (beta chain) was obtained from a study of cytomegalovirus exposure and HLA in healthy donors (dated by TCRdb to 2016 to 2017). As for the study more broadly: According to an earlier analysis of 587 of the donors, some 180 million T cells yielded 120 million or so unique TCR beta sequences and about 300 Gb of sequence data. Approximately 300 gigabases of sequencing data and approximately 84 million unique TCR sequences were included in an early release covering 500 to 750 HLA-typed donors. Of the roughly 400 genotyped donors, 75% to 85% were placed in the genetic ancestry cluster associated with self-reported Caucasian donors. The study aimed to test whether signatures of past pathogen exposure could be identified by cataloging public T cell receptors. The study used immunosequencing to profile the T cell repertoires of approximately 650 subjects and linked those repertoires to cytomegalovirus serostatus. Besides the first cohort of around 670 subjects, a separate validation cohort made up of roughly 120 different subjects was used. To predict cytomegalovirus infection status, the study brought together high-throughput TCR immunosequencing, statistical association of individual TCRs with disease status, and machine learning. To study patterns of TCR occurrence, a later analysis re-analyzed previously published TCR beta repertoires from 700 or so donors and added high-resolution HLA genotyping. Rather than drawing on any new phenotypic data, the later analysis identified candidate immune exposures from TCR beta sequences and the way those sequences occurred across donors. An earlier analysis of 587 of the donors used high-throughput TCR beta sequencing to judge whether each TCR beta V gene segment behaved as functional or pseudogenic. Alongside the repertoire data, information on donor age, sex, ethnicity and CMV serostatus was compiled. A later genetic analysis used genome-wide SNP genotypes for 398 of the 666 donors, treating that subset as a discovery cohort. Every repertoire in the discovery cohort had been generated on one and the same sequencing platform. Both class I and class II loci were covered by HLA typing, at four-digit resolution. Typing coverage varied by locus: roughly 629-640 donors for A, B, C, DRB1 and DQB1; 522 for DQA1; 600 to 610 for DPA1; 400 to 480 for DPB1. A few DR-DQ haplotypes were treated as single units for association and clustering because of strong linkage in the cohort. Among about 410 genotyped donors of the cohort, an average of around 250,000 unique TCR beta nucleotide sequences was sequenced per donor, of which roughly 17% were non-productive.

Study-wide findings and limitations: The study listed 170 or so TCR beta chains as associated with cytomegalovirus. A later analysis found that most CMV-associated TCR beta chains appeared HLA-restricted, with HLA associations seemingly driven largely by CMV exposure. A further reported finding was that TCR beta sequences accurately predicted the HLA-A and HLA-B alleles for most subjects in the first cohort. According to the authors, the approach could potentially be generalized to other disease states and immunological phenotypes. CMV serostatus was the only immune exposure information available for the cohort. According to a later genetic analysis, donors in an Asian-associated ancestry cluster had fewer N-insertions in productive TCRs than the approximately 630-donor mean. The classifier was reported to diagnose cytomegalovirus status with high specificity and sensitivity in both the original cohort and the validation cohort. A cluster of highly shared sequence variants was judged likely to be a technical artifact of the sequencing pipeline. In a later analysis, HLA-associated TCR beta chains showed more clonal expansion and lower generation probabilities than non-associated chains that were equally common. In an earlier analysis of about 600 of the donors, most TCR beta V segments appeared in productive rearrangements about 90% or about 30% of the time, broadly matching IMGT annotations. A later analysis found that TCR association rates varied across HLA loci, with DRB1 alleles showing the most associated TCRs and HLA-C alleles the fewest. According to a later analysis, parvovirus B19, influenza, CMV and Epstein-Barr virus appeared linked to several top co-occurrence clusters. A later genetic analysis associated a missense DCLRE1C variant with V-gene and J-gene trimming of TCR beta chains, and an independent cohort replicated the association. In vitro tests confirmed that a few of the cytomegalovirus-associated TCR beta chains recognize cytomegalovirus antigens. While some public TCRs were present in many individuals, most TCR sequences turned up only very rarely across donors. The 87-base-pair reads could not distinguish some IMGT-functional V segments, including TRBV6-2 and TRBV6-3, so those segments were excluded. Specific HLA alleles were associated with about 17,000 TCR beta sequences at a false discovery rate of 0.05 in a later analysis. Sequencing depth was assumed to be roughly uniform across donors in the presence/absence analyses, though that assumption may not hold. Because counts were too low, more than 15 rarely observed V segments, including chromosome 9 orphons, were excluded from the earlier analysis of under 650 of the donors. HLA typing was unavailable for some donors at each locus, so association tests used only the typed subset. When HLA alleles, especially DR and DQ, strongly co-occurred, attributing TCR associations to individual alleles was difficult. Correlated functional status among segregating V segments might reflect linkage disequilibrium, but an unknown experimental factor could not be ruled out. This cohort had only TCR beta chains sequenced, and the lack of alpha or paired-chain data limited which features could be detected.

Trimming leaves V shorter by 8 bases and J shorter by 5 bases, with the junction holding 11 bases beyond the gene matches. Spanning cysteine to phenylalanine, the CDR3 consists of 15 amino acids. Here the CDR3 DNA is all that survives: 45 bases in frame from base 1. Taken from the germline V gene, the CDR1 and CDR2 loops are SNHLY and FYNNEI. Library method: the immunoSEQ multiplex PCR assay. For the multiplex PCR, a mixture combining 60 forward primers for TCR Vbeta segments and 13 reverse primers for TCR Jbeta segments was used. Amplification of the CDR3 region of rearranged TCR beta genes was performed with a multiplex PCR assay on genomic DNA. Amplified TCR beta libraries were sequenced as 87-base-pair reads on the Illumina HiSeq System. Per the authors' processing: Across the roughly 700 repertoires, a later analysis counted 80 million or so unique TCR beta chains, 8.5 million to 12 million of which were shared by at least two donors. Raw reads were error-corrected and collapsed into unique sequences by a nearest-neighbor algorithm in which closely related sequences were merged to remove PCR and sequencing errors. V, D and J gene segments were assigned by aligning CDR3 sequences to IMGT reference sequences. For a sequence to be retained, at least a six-nucleotide match to both a V gene segment and a J gene segment was required. Rearrangements were called productive when the CDR3 lacked stop codons and stayed in frame with V and J; all others were non-productive. Following IMGT convention, CDR3 was defined as the stretch from the second conserved V-encoded cysteine to the conserved J-encoded phenylalanine. The earlier analysis of some 550 of the donors excluded any sequence lacking an unambiguous match to a single V gene segment. In an earlier analysis of approximately 610 of the donors, V segments were called functional above 56.7% productive rearrangements and were called segregating when the between-donor standard deviation exceeded 5%. To diagnose cytomegalovirus status from the catalog of TCR beta chain sequences, a statistical classification framework was built. V and J gene assignment, in a later analysis, came from comparing TCR nucleotide sequences with IMGT/GENE-DB human TR gene sequences. A later analysis assigned CDR3 sequences and most-parsimonious VDJ recombination scenarios with the TCRdist pipeline. In a later analysis, every TCR beta chain was defined by the combination of its CDR3 amino acid sequence and its V-gene family, and reads without a unique V-gene family were dropped. To address suspected cross-contamination and a sequencing artifact, a later analysis removed over 500 highly shared, low-generation-probability nucleotide sequences. For each public chain, a later analysis derived a clonal expansion index from normalized ranks of inferred template counts within each repertoire. A later analysis computed generation probabilities with a VDJ recombination model fitted to out-of-frame rearrangements, and checked the results against IGoR. In a later analysis, hypergeometric tests were used to score TCR-TCR, TCR-HLA and TCR-CMV co-occurrence, with a repertoire-size bias correction applied to TCR pairs. False discovery rates were estimated in a later analysis by permuting HLA or CMV assignments 20 times. In a later analysis, co-occurring TCRs were grouped with DBSCAN, and TCRdist sequence similarity was added when clustering was performed within HLA-allele-positive subsets. Co-occurrence clustering excluded repertoires with fewer than 30,000 or more than 120,000 public chains, plus five with anomalous nucleotide sharing. TCRdb carries this immuneACCESS record with in-frame sequences only. Its versions omit some clonotypes, under half of them owing to an unresolved V gene in the studies checked, with the rest unexplained. V, J and clone size reflect that table, while D and trimming were determined from the DNA. This sample lists tens of thousands of clones; approximately 86% were detected once. The top ten hold 9.2% of the sample.

About this clone: It lacks a known antigen. The input lacks base qualities; no much larger clone sits a single base away.

The cohort was made up of hundreds of healthy bone marrow donors. At the time of sampling, every cohort member was nominally healthy, though immune exposures that went unrecorded were likely present. The donor was CMV seropositive and was included in the group of 250 to 300 seropositive cohort members. A peripheral blood sample was provided by each donor, and peripheral blood mononuclear cells were used for TCR beta sequencing. Genomic DNA extraction from the blood cell samples was performed with the Qiagen DNeasy Blood Extraction Kit. The receptor was derived from a young man in good health and CMV-seropositive. The rearrangement combines TRBV2 with TRBJ2-2, and TRBD2 aligns with 7 junction nucleotides. Sequencing was done on a sample of PBMCs. Here is the DNA: TGTGCCAGCTCGATAGCGGGCCCGGGGACCGGGGAGCTGTTTTTT. Protein translation: CASSIAGPGTGELFF.